The clone carrying this T cell receptor (beta chain) has just a few counts. This entry is derived from a study of CD8 T cells in ankylosing spondylitis. MiXCR was run by TCRdb on the 5' RACE reads, yielding one entry per CDR3 protein. The repertoire holds around 250,000 distinct CDR3 sequences, with about 11% as singletons. Sequencing input: blood, either unsorted or a sorted T cell fraction (not recorded which). The sequence came from a male donor with ankylosing spondylitis or in good health (not recorded which).

The CDR3 coding sequence is TGTGCCATCAGTGAGTCAGGCAGGGAACAAGAGACCCAGTACTTC. Residues: CAISESGREQETQYF. V usage is TRBV10-3 and J usage is TRBJ2-5; the D gene is possibly TRBD1 (5 bases). The V gene's germline CDR1 is ENHRY and CDR2 SYGVKD. The CDR3 has 15 residues. V gave up 0 bases and J gave up 2 bases, with 10 bases separating them.